The source of this TCR beta chain is a study of shared clonotypes between healthy human individuals. Regarding this clone: Its antigen is not known.

The table came from immunoSEQ multiplex PCR; TCRdb's copy has only in-frame clones and leaves some out. The sample yields millions of clones, just over 90% seen once. Study-wide findings and caveats: Against clonotypes common to all four donors, non-shared ones had lower generation probabilities. Roughly 5% of naive CD4 clonotypes were common to a few donors. The study generally estimated greater richness for naive than memory subsets.

The CDR3 extends over 14 amino acids. CDR1 MNHEY and CDR2 SVGAGI come from the germline V gene. J was trimmed by 2 bases and V by 8 bases; bases with no gene match: 8. The TCR originated in a man younger than 30 in good health. Sequences were obtained from naive CD4+ T cells sorted from blood. Subset described: CD45RA+ positively selected. The rearrangement links TRBV6-5 to TRBJ1-2; 7 nucleotides agree with TRBD1. CDR3 in amino acids: CASAFDRANYGYTF. CDR3 nucleotide sequence: TGTGCCAGCGCCTTCGACAGGGCCAACTATGGCTACACCTTC.